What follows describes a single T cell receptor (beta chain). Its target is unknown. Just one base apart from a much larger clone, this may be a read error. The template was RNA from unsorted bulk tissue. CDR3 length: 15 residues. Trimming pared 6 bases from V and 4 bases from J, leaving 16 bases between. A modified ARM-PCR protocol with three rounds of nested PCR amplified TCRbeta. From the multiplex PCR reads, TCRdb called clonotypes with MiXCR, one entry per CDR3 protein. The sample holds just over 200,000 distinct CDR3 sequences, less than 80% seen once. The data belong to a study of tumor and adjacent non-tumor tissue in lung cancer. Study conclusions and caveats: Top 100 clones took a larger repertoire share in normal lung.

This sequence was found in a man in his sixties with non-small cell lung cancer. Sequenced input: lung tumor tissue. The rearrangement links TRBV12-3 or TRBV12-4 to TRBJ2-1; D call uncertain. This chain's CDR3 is CASRVSESPYNEQFF. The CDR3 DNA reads TGTGCCAGCAGGGTCAGCGAGAGTCCGTACAATGAGCAGTTCTTC.